The clone carrying this TCR beta chain was seen repeatedly, ten times or more. The antigen remains unidentified. This specimen belongs to a study of T cells after yellow fever vaccination. Regarding the study as a whole: There was a small share of clonotypes that showed up in both the CD4 and CD8 compartments.

The CDR3 spans 14 residues. CDR1 SGHRS and CDR2 YFSETQ come from the germline V gene. Trimming shortened V by 5 bases and J by 3 bases, and 11 bases separated the two germline ends. From the 5' RACE reads, TCRdb called clonotypes with MiXCR, one entry per CDR3 protein. The table includes just over 250,000 distinct CDR3 sequences, about 5.2% detected once. The TCR originated in a man aged 18 to 30 who received the YFV17D yellow fever vaccine. The specimen comprised CD4+ T cells sorted from PBMCs, sampled on the day of the yellow fever booster vaccination. The chain has TRBV5-1 and TRBJ2-2; TRBD1 is a possible D gene (7 bases). Here the CDR3 DNA reads TGCGCCAGCAGTACAGGGGACTACACCGGGGAGCTGTTTTTT. Protein: CASSTGDYTGELFF.